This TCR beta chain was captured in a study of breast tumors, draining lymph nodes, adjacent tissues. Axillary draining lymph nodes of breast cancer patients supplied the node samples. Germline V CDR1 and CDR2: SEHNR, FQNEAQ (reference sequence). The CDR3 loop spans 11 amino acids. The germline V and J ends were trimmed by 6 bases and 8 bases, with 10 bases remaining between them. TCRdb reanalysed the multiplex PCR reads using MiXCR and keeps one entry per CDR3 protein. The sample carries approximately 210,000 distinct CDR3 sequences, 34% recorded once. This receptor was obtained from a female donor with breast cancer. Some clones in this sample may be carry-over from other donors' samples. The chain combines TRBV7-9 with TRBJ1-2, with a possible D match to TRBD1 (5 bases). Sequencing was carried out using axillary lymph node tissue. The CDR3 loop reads CASRGGGGYTF. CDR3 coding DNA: TGTGCCAGCAGAGGTGGGGGGGGCTACACCTTC.